One sample yielded the 27 T cell receptor beta chains listed below, sequenced in a study of blood T cell repertoires in COVID-19. Libraries were prepared by immunoSEQ multiplex PCR; TCRdb keeps only in-frame clonotypes and omits some of them. The data show 300,000 to 400,000 clones, more than 90% seen once. The specimen was PBMCs or T cells enriched from blood (not recorded which). These receptors all stem from a man between 60 and 75 years old who had recovered from COVID-19.

J is TRBJ1-2 and V is TRBV14; 10 bases are shared with TRBD1. The CDR3 is 14 amino acids. With V trimmed by 3 bases and J by 8 bases, 6 bases remained unmatched. Germline CDR1 is SGHDN and CDR2 is FVKESK. CDR3 amino acids: CASSHGQGVYGYTF. CDR3 DNA sequence: TGTGCCAGCAGCCATGGACAGGGGGTTTACGGCTACACCTTC.

The rearrangement joins TRBV19 to TRBJ2-7, with 10 bases aligning to TRBD2. Per germline, CDR1 LNHDA and CDR2 SQIVND (reference sequence). The length of the CDR3 is 17 residues. V shed 1 base, J shed 3 bases, and the junction held 9 bases outside the gene matches. The CDR3 region has the DNA TGTGCCAGTAGTATAGGGAGCGGGGGGGCCCGTGGCTACGAGCAGTACTTC. It yields the protein CASSIGSGGARGYEQYF.

The chain couples TRBV2 to TRBJ2-1; weak D call: TRBD2 (6 bases). The germline V gene encodes CDR1 SNHLY and CDR2 FYNNEI. CDR3 length equals 15 residues. Trimming stripped 2 bases from V and 0 bases from J, with 8 bases between. The chain's CDR3 is CASSERGNSYNEQFF. CDR3 in DNA: TGTGCCAGCAGTGAACGGGGGAACTCCTACAATGAGCAGTTCTTC.

The rearrangement uses TRBV5-8 and TRBJ1-2, with TRBD1 matching over 9 bases. The CDR3 runs 15 residues. In germline, CDR1 is SGHTS, CDR2 YDEGEE. V lost 0 bases to trimming and J lost 5 bases; unmatched junction nucleotides: 5. The CDR3 DNA is TGTGCCAGCAGCTTGGGGGACAGGGTACTTTATGGCTACACCTTC. Its protein is CASSLGDRVLYGYTF. Based on the CDR3 plus reference TRBV5-8 and TRBJ1-2, the full variable domain is EAGVTQSPTHLIKTRGQQATLRCSPISGHTSVYWYQQALGLGLQFLLWYDEGEERNRGNFPPRFSGRQFPNYSSELNVNALELEDSALYLCASSLGDRVLYGYTFGSGTRLTVV.

This clone was counted a single time. The J gene is TRBJ2-1, the V gene TRBV20-1; possible D gene TRBD1, 6 bases. The V and J ends lost 5 bases and 9 bases respectively, with 11 bases between them. The length of the CDR3 is 11 residues. Germline loops: CDR1 DFQATT, CDR2 SNEGSKA (reference sequence). The CDR3 reads CSAPDRSEQFF. The CDR3 nucleotides read TGCAGTGCTCCCGACAGGTCTGAGCAGTTCTTC.

This clone was seen a single time. The sample contains more than one DNA sequence encoding this CDR3. This chain uses TRBV19 with TRBJ1-1; 7 bases fit TRBD1. This CDR3 comprises 14 residues. The V segment lost 3 bases and the J segment 2 bases; nucleotides outside the gene matches: 3. CDR1 is LNHDA and CDR2 is SQIVND in the germline V gene (reference sequence). In DNA form, the CDR3 reads TGTGCCAGTAGTATCGGGACAGTAAACACTGAAGCTTTCTTT. Protein sequence: CASSIGTVNTEAFF.

The V and J genes are TRBV20-1 and TRBJ1-1; D is uncertain. Germline values: CDR1 DFQATT, CDR2 SNEGSKA (reference sequence). V was cut by 3 bases and J by 6 bases, with 14 bases left in between. The CDR3 spans 13 residues. For the CDR3, the DNA is TGCAGTGCTAGTCCCGACATTACTTCTGAAGCTTTCTTT. Protein sequence: CSASPDITSEAFF.

The V and J genes are TRBV6-1 and TRBJ2-5; TRBD1 is a possible D gene (6 bases). Trimming stripped 4 bases from V and 2 bases from J, with 20 bases between. CDR1 is MNHNS and CDR2 is SASEGT in the germline V gene. The CDR3 loop spans 17 amino acids. The CDR3 bases are TGTGCCAGCAGTGGACAGCGAGGGGGAAGAGGGCAAGAGACCCAGTACTTC. This encodes CASSGQRGGRGQETQYF.

The V and J genes are TRBV7-6 and TRBJ2-5; the match to TRBD2 covers 15 bases. V was pared by 5 bases and J by 5 bases, with 9 bases of the junction left unmatched. From germline, CDR1 is SGHVS and CDR2 FNYEAQ. This CDR3 is built from 17 residues. In nucleotides, the CDR3 is TGTGCCAGCAGCCCCGCCGGACTAGCGGGAGGGTTGGAGACCCAGTACTTC. It yields the protein CASSPAGLAGGLETQYF.

This chain uses TRBV5-1 with TRBJ1-1; possible D gene TRBD1, 5 bases. This CDR3 comprises 12 residues. Trimming shortened V by 3 bases and J by 7 bases, and 10 bases separated the two germline ends. Germline V gene lookup returns CDR1 SGHRS and CDR2 YFSETQ. The CDR3 coding sequence is TGCGCCAGCAGCTCGTCCGGGGGTGAAGCTTTCTTT. Translating it yields CASSSSGGEAFF. The complete variable domain, with remaining parts taken from reference TRBV5-1 and TRBJ1-1, reads KAGVTQTPRYLIKTRGQQVTLSCSPISGHRSVSWYQQTPGQGLQFLFEYFSETQRNKGNFPGRFSGRQFSNSRSEMNVSTLELGDSALYLCASSSSGGEAFFGQGTRLTVV.

This rearrangement joins TRBV5-1 to TRBJ1-2; a possible D gene is TRBD1 (5 bases). The CDR3 spans 12 residues. Trimming stripped 4 bases from V and 8 bases from J, with 12 bases between. Per the germline V gene, CDR1 is SGHRS and CDR2 is YFSETQ. As DNA, the CDR3 is TGCGCCAGCAGCGGAACAGGAGTAGGCTACACCTTC. Its protein is CASSGTGVGYTF.

This chain connects TRBV10-3 to TRBJ2-5, with D uncertain. Trimming cost V 2 bases and J 2 bases, with 12 bases left between them. The length of the CDR3 is 15 residues. The V gene's germline CDR1 is ENHRY and CDR2 SYGVKD. The CDR3, as DNA: TGTGCCATCAGTGAGCACCCCCGCACTCAAGAGACCCAGTACTTC. Protein: CAISEHPRTQETQYF.

The V call is TRBV19, the J call TRBJ2-1; TRBD2 matches at 9 bases. Germline CDR1 and CDR2: LNHDA and SQIVND (reference sequence). J was trimmed by 7 bases and V by 0 bases; bases with no gene match: 16. The CDR3 sequence is 19 residues long. The CDR3 nucleotides read TGTGCCAGTAGTATAGATCGGGTTTGGAGTAGCGGGAGTGAAAATGAGCAGTTCTTC. Protein sequence: CASSIDRVWSSGSENEQFF.

The V gene is TRBV3-1 (or the pseudogene TRBV3-2), the J gene TRBJ1-3; 8 bases fit TRBD1. Germline V gene data show CDR1 as LGHDT and CDR2 as YNNKEL (reference sequence). The V gene end was trimmed by 3 bases and the J gene end by 4 bases; junction bases not matched to a gene: 5. The length of the CDR3 is 15 residues. DNA for the CDR3: TGTGCCAGCAGCCACAGCAGGGGGCGCGGAAACACCATATATTTT. Translation gives CASSHSRGRGNTIYF.

The V call is TRBV24-1, the J call TRBJ1-5, with 7 bases matching TRBD1. This CDR3 is 14 amino acids long. The J segment lost 7 bases and the V segment lost 4 bases, leaving 6 bases of the junction unmatched. Germline V gene data show CDR1 as KGHDR and CDR2 as SFDVKD. The CDR3 nucleotides read TGTGCCACCAGTGACCCCGGGACAGTACAGCCCCAGCATTTT. This sequence encodes CATSDPGTVQPQHF.

The chain links TRBV11-2 to TRBJ1-6; no clear D. Trimming cost V 8 bases and J 2 bases, with 16 bases left between them. There are 16 residues in the CDR3. Germline V gives CDR1 SGHAT, CDR2 FQNNGV. In nucleotides, the CDR3 is TGTGCCAGCCGATCAAATTCAGGCACCTATAATTCACCCCTCCACTTT. Amino acid sequence: CASRSNSGTYNSPLHF.

V gene TRBV5-4 combines with J gene TRBJ1-3; D is perhaps TRBD1 (6 bases). The CDR3 consists of 15 residues. Germline lookup yields CDR1 SGHNT and CDR2 YYREEE (reference sequence). Trimming cost V 3 bases and J 6 bases, with 16 bases left between them. As DNA, the CDR3 is TGTGCCAGCAGCTCCGCAGGGGAGGGGATAAACACCATATATTTT. This codes for CASSSAGEGINTIYF.

The rearrangement joins TRBV9 to TRBJ2-6; no firm D call. This CDR3 comprises 14 residues. CDR1 and CDR2 from the germline V gene are SGDLS and YYNGEE. V shed 4 bases and J shed 0 bases, with 5 bases lying between them. The CDR3 loop reads CASSTSSGANVLTF. The CDR3 DNA reads as TGTGCCAGCAGCACGAGCTCTGGGGCCAACGTCCTGACTTTC.

To note about this clone: Other DNA sequences in this sample translate to the same CDR3. The chain uses TRBV18 and TRBJ1-1, with 8 bases fitting TRBD1. The germline V gene encodes CDR1 KGHSH and CDR2 LQKENI. V lost 3 bases, J lost 1 base, and 1 base stayed unmatched. CDR3 length: 14 amino acids. CDR3 loop: CASSPGTGNTEAFF. CDR3 bases: TGTGCCAGCTCACCCGGGACAGGGAACACTGAAGCTTTCTTT.

This CDR3 reads CASSEWAGQQETQYF. The CDR3, as DNA: TGTGCCAGCAGTGAATGGGCGGGACAGCAAGAGACCCAGTACTTC. The chain combines TRBV25-1 with TRBJ2-5, with D possibly TRBD1 on 7 matching bases. The germline V gene has CDR1 MGHDK and CDR2 SYGVNS. This CDR3 is 15 amino acids long. Trimming stripped 1 base from V and 2 bases from J, with 11 bases between.

The rearrangement links TRBV6-2 or TRBV6-3 to TRBJ2-7, with D perhaps matching TRBD2 (6 bases). Germline CDR1 MNHEY, CDR2 SVGEGT. V shed 6 bases and J shed 1 base, with 25 bases lying between them. CDR3 size: 18 residues. This chain's CDR3 is CASSRAGTGGISSYEQYF. CDR3 DNA sequence: TGTGCCAGCAGCCGAGCCGGGACTGGGGGAATTAGTTCCTACGAGCAGTACTTC.

The chain has TRBV10-2 and TRBJ1-1; 12 bases are a match to TRBD1. The CDR3 loop spans 13 amino acids. CDR1 WSHSY and CDR2 SAAADI come from the germline V gene. Losses at the gene ends were 10 bases for V and 4 bases for J; bases not matched to a gene: 4. The CDR3 protein is CATSGQGATEAFF. CDR3 DNA sequence: TGCGCCACTTCGGGACAGGGGGCCACTGAAGCTTTCTTT.

The chain is built from TRBV30 and TRBJ1-1, with 11 nucleotides matching TRBD1. The CDR3 is made up of 19 amino acids. V dropped 4 bases and J dropped 5; count of bases not matched to a gene: 21. Looked up from germline, CDR1 is GTSNPN and CDR2 is SVGIG (reference sequence). The CDR3 protein is CAWIGVPWDRGYWRTEAFF. The DNA of the CDR3 is TGTGCCTGGATCGGTGTACCATGGGACAGGGGGTATTGGAGAACTGAAGCTTTCTTT.

The rearrangement uses TRBV18 and TRBJ2-7; 7 bases agree with TRBD2. The CDR3 totals 11 residues. Germline values: CDR1 KGHSH, CDR2 LQKENI. V trimming: 5 bases; J trimming: 10 bases; junction bases outside the gene matches: 5. The CDR3 DNA is TGTGCCAGCTCATCGATGGGACTACAGTACTTC. It specifies CASSSMGLQYF.

CDR3 sequence reads: CASSYDPQGRAFF. The CDR3 DNA reads TGTGCCAGCAGTTACGACCCACAGGGGAGAGCTTTCTTT. The chain uses TRBV6-5 and TRBJ1-1, with 7 nucleotides matching TRBD1. Germline CDR1 reads MNHEY; CDR2 reads SVGAGI. The CDR3 is made up of 13 amino acids. V shed 2 bases and J 10 bases; nucleotides not matched to a gene: 7.

The chain links TRBV25-1 to TRBJ2-5; D perhaps matches TRBD2 (6 bases). There are 13 residues in the CDR3. Germline CDR1 is MGHDK and CDR2 is SYGVNS. V was trimmed by 7 bases and J by 4 bases, leaving 13 bases between them. CDR3 nucleotide sequence: TGTGCCAGCACCGAGTGGGGAGGAGAGACCCAGTACTTC. The encoded protein is CASTEWGGETQYF. Full variable domain (remainder filled in from reference TRBV25-1 and TRBJ2-5): EADIYQTPRYLVIGTGKKITLECSQTMGHDKMYWYQQDPGMELHLIHYSYGVNSTEKGDLSSESTVSRIRTEHFPLTLESARPSHTSQYLCASTEWGGETQYFGPGTRLLVL.

The J gene is TRBJ2-7, the V gene TRBV6-5; 10 bases line up with TRBD1. This CDR3 has 14 residues. Germline-derived CDR1 and CDR2 are MNHEY and SVGAGI. Germline trimming cut 7 bases from V and 3 bases from J; bases unmatched to any gene: 6. The CDR3, as DNA: TGTGCCAGCACCCGACAGGGGGCCGGCTACGAGCAGTACTTC. This gives the protein CASTRQGAGYEQYF.